These T cell receptor beta chains were read from a single sample in a study of blood T cell repertoires in COVID-19. This table comes from immunoSEQ multiplex PCR, and its TCRdb copy is limited to in-frame clones, with some not included. The top ten hold approximately 0.93% of the sample, which has around 200,000 clones, approximately 87% seen once. Sequencing was carried out using peripheral blood. These receptors all come from a woman younger than 30 who had recovered from COVID-19. CDR3s include the opening cysteine and the closing phenylalanine or tryptophan. D genes are given only for firm matches. Rows give clone size only sometimes, using once, few, many, or a class for an expanded clone.

D | J | V | size | CDR3 | DNA
NA | TRBJ2-1 | TRBV4-2 | NA | CASSQSRGKRSYNEQFF | TGTGCCAGCAGCCAATCCCGGGGAAAGAGGTCCTACAATGAGCAGTTCTTC
TRBD1 | TRBJ2-2 | TRBV9 | NA | CASSEKGQGSHPGELFF | TGTGCCAGCAGCGAAAAGGGACAGGGGTCCCACCCCGGGGAGCTGTTTTTT
NA | TRBJ2-2 | TRBV7-2 | NA | CASSFRGRTGELFF | TGTGCCAGCAGCTTTCGAGGGAGGACCGGGGAGCTGTTTTTT
TRBD1 | TRBJ1-5 | TRBV2 | NA | CASSGATGVQPQHF | TGTGCCAGCTCAGGCGCGACAGGGGTTCAGCCCCAGCATTTT
NA | TRBJ2-5 | TRBV19 | NA | CASMRRETQYF | TGTGCCAGTATGCGGCGAGAGACCCAGTACTTC
NA | TRBJ1-2 | TRBV9 | NA | CASSVALNYGYTF | TGTGCCAGCAGCGTAGCACTTAACTATGGCTACACCTTC
NA | TRBJ2-1 | TRBV12-3/TRBV12-4 | NA | CASTGSIYEQFF | TGTGCCAGCACAGGGTCTATCTATGAGCAGTTCTTC
TRBD1 | TRBJ2-2 | TRBV19 | NA | CASSDRGLGELFF | TGTGCCAGTAGTGACAGGGGGCTCGGGGAGCTGTTTTTT
NA | TRBJ1-6 | TRBV5-1 | NA | CASSLDPGGHSPLHF | TGCGCCAGCAGCTTGGATCCGGGTGGTCATTCACCCCTCCACTTT
TRBD2 | TRBJ2-1 | TRBV4-3 | NA | CASSQDMIGAGGRNEQFF | TGCGCCAGCAGCCAAGATATGATCGGGGCGGGGGGGCGCAATGAGCAGTTCTTC
NA | TRBJ1-4 | TRBV15 | NA | CATSRAGTELFF | TGTGCCACCAGCAGAGCCGGTACGGAACTGTTTTTT
NA | TRBJ1-2 | TRBV4-3 | NA | CASSQAPGGGYTF | TGCGCCAGCAGCCAAGCCCCGGGGGGGGGCTACACCTTC
TRBD2 | TRBJ2-3 | TRBV6-5 | NA | CASSYWRGGTDTQYF | TGTGCCAGCAGTTACTGGCGGGGGGGCACAGATACGCAGTATTTT
TRBD1 | TRBJ1-4 | TRBV7-6 | NA | CGVGQGPGELFF | TGTGGGGTTGGACAGGGCCCTGGGGAACTGTTTTTT
TRBD2 | TRBJ2-5 | TRBV6-5 | NA | CASSYSGGRPQETQYF | TGTGCCAGCAGTTACTCGGGCGGGAGGCCCCAAGAGACCCAGTACTTC
NA | TRBJ1-1 | TRBV7-6 | once | CASSSTGYHLNTEAFF | TGTGCCAGCAGCTCAACAGGGTATCATTTGAACACTGAAGCTTTCTTT